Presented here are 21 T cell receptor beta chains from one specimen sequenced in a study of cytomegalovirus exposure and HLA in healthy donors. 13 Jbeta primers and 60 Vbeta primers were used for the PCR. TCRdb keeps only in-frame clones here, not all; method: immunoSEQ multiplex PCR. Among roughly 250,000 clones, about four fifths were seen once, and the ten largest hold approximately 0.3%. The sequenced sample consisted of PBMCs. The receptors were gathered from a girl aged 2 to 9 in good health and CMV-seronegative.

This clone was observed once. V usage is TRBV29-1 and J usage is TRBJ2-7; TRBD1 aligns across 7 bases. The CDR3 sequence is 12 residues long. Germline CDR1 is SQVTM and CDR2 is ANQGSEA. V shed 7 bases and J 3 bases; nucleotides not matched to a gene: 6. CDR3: CSARQGYYEQYF. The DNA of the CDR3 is TGCAGCGCCCGACAGGGTTACTACGAGCAGTACTTC.

Written as DNA, the CDR3 is TGTGCCAGCAGCTTGGACCTACCACAAGAGACCCAGTACTTC. Amino acids: CASSLDLPQETQYF. The chain couples TRBV5-4 to TRBJ2-5; D ambiguous. CDR1 and CDR2 (germline): SGHNT, YYREEE (reference sequence). The CDR3 covers 14 residues. Trimming pared 0 bases from V and 2 bases from J, leaving 8 bases between.

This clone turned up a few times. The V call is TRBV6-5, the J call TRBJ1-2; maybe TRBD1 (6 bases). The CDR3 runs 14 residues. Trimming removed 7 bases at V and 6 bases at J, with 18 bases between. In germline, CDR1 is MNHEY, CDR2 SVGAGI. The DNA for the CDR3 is TGTGCCAGCATTTGGACAGCCTCCCTCGATGGCTACACCTTC. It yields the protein CASIWTASLDGYTF.

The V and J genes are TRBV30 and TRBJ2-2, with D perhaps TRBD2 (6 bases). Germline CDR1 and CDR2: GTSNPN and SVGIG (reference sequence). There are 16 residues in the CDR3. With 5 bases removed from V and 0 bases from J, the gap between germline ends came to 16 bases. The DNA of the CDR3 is TGTGCCTGGGTTCCGGCTGCGGGACCGAACACCGGGGAGCTGTTTTTT. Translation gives CAWVPAAGPNTGELFF.

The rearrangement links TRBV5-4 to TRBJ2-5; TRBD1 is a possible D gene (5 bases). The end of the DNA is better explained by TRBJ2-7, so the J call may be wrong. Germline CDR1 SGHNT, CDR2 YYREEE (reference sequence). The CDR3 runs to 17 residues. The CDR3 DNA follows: TGTGCCAGCAGTCGTCGATGGGCAGGGCTAAAGAAGGACGAGCAGTACTTC. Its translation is CASSRRWAGLKKDEQYF.

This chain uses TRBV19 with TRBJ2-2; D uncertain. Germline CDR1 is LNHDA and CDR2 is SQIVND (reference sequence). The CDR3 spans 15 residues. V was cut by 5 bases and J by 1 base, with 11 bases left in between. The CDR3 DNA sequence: TGTGCCAGTAGTCGCTTAACATGGAACACCGGGGAGCTGTTTTTT. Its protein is CASSRLTWNTGELFF.

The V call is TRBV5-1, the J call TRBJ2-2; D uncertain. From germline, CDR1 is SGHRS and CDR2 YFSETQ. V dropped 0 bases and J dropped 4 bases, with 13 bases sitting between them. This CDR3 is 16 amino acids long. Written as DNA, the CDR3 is TGCGCCAGCAGCTTGGAGCCCCCTCCGAGCACCGGGGAGCTGTTTTTT. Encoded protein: CASSLEPPPSTGELFF.

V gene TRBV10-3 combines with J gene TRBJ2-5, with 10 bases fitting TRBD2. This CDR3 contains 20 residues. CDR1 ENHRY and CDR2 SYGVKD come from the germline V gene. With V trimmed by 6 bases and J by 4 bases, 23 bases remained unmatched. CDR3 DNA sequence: TGTGCCATCAGCCACAATCTAGCGGGAGACTCCTCCCACTTACTAGAGACCCAGTACTTC. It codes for CAISHNLAGDSSHLLETQYF.

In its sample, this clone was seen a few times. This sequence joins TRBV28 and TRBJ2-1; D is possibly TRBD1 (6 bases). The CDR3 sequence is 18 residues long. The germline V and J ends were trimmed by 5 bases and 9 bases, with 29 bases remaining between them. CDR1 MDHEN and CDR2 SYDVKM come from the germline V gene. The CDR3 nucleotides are TGTGCCAGCAGTATCGGGACATGGTTACCTAGAGTCCGGCGTGAGCAGTTCTTC. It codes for CASSIGTWLPRVRREQFF.

The CDR3 loop reads CASRRLVVYEQYF. Here the CDR3 DNA reads TGTGCCAGCAGAAGACTAGTGGTTTACGAGCAGTACTTC. V usage is TRBV2 and J usage is TRBJ2-7; TRBD2 might be the D (6 bases). The CDR3 is 13 amino acids. Germline values: CDR1 SNHLY, CDR2 FYNNEI. V lost 6 bases, J lost 4 bases, and 13 bases lay in between.

The DNA for the CDR3 is TGCGCCAGCAGCAAGGGGGCGGGTCTTTCCTACGAGCAGTACTTC. Amino acids: CASSKGAGLSYEQYF. The chain joins TRBV4-1 to TRBJ2-5; 7 bases match TRBD1. The J call may be faulty, since TRBJ2-7 better matches the DNA end. This CDR3 is 15 amino acids long. The germline gives CDR1 MGHRA, CDR2 YSYEKL.

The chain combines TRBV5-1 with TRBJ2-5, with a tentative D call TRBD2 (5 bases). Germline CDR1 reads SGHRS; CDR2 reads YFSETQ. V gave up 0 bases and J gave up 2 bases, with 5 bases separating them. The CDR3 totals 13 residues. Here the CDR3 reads CASSLGLQETQYF. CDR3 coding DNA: TGCGCCAGCAGCTTGGGACTACAAGAGACCCAGTACTTC.

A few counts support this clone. The CDR3 protein is CASSSLTGVLAGNTIYF. CDR3 DNA sequence: TGTGCCAGCAGCTCTTTGACAGGGGTTTTGGCAGGAAACACCATATATTTT. This chain links TRBV21-1 with TRBJ1-3; no check of the table's D call, TRBD1, against the DNA was made. TRBV21-1 is annotated as a pseudogene. The CDR3 contains 17 residues.

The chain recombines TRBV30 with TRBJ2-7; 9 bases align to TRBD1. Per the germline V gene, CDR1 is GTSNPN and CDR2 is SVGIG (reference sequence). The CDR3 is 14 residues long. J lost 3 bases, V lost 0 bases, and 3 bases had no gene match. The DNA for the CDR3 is TGTGCCTGGAGTGTGGGACAGGGTTTCTACGAGCAGTACTTC. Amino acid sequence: CAWSVGQGFYEQYF.

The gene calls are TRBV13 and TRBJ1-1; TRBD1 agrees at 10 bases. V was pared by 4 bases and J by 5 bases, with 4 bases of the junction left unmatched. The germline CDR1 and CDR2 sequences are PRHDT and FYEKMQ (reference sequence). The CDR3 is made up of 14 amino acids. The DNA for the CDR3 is TGTGCCAGCAGCTCGACAGGGGGCCTGACTGAAGCTTTCTTT. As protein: CASSSTGGLTEAFF.

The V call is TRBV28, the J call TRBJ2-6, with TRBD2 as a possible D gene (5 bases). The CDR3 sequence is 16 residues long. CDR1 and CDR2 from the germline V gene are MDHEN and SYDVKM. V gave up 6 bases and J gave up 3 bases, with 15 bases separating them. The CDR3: CASSTLAMYGANVLTF. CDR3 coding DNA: TGTGCCAGCAGCACCCTAGCAATGTATGGGGCCAACGTCCTGACTTTC. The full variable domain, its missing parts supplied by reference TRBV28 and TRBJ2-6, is DVKVTQSSRYLVKRTGEKVFLECVQDMDHENMFWYRQDPGLGLRLIYFSYDVKMKEKGDIPEGYSVSREKKERFSLILESASTNQTSMYLCASSTLAMYGANVLTFGAGSRLTVL.

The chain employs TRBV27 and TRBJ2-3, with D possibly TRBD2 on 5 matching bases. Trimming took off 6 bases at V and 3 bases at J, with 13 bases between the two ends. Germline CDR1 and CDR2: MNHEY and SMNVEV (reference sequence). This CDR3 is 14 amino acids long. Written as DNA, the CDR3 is TGTGCCAGCAGGACTACCTTGGGAACAGATACGCAGTATTTT. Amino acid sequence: CASRTTLGTDTQYF.

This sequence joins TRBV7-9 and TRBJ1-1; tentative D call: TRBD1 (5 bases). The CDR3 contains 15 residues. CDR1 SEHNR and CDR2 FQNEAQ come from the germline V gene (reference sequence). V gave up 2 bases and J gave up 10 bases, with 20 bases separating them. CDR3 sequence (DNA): TGTGCCAGCAGCTTAACTGGCAGGGAGGGTCCGGGAGCTTTCTTT. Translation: CASSLTGREGPGAFF.

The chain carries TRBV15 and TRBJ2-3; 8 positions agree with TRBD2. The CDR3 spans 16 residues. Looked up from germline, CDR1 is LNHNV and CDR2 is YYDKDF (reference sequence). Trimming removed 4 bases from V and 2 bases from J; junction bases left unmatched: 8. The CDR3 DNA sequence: TGTGCCACCAGCATTGGAACTAGCGGTTACACAGATACGCAGTATTTT. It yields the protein CATSIGTSGYTDTQYF.

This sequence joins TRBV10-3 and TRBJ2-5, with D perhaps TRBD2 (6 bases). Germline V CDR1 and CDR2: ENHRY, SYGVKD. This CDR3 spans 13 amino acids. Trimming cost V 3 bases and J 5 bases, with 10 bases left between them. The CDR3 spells CAISDGGGETQYF. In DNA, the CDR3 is TGTGCCATCAGTGACGGGGGTGGGGAGACCCAGTACTTC.

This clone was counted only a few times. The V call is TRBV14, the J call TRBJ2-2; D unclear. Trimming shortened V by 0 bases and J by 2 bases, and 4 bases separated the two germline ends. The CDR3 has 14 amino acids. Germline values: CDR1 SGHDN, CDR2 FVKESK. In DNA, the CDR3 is TGTGCCAGCAGCCAAGATATCAACACCGGGGAGCTGTTTTTT. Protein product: CASSQDINTGELFF. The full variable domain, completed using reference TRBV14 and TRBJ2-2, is EAGVTQFPSHSVIEKGQTVTLRCDPISGHDNLYWYRRVMGKEIKFLLHFVKESKQDESGMPNNRFLAERTGGTYSTLKVQPAELEDSGVYFCASSQDINTGELFFGEGSRLTVL.